This is a list of T cell receptor beta chains from one sample in a study of cytomegalovirus exposure and HLA in healthy donors. Assay: immunoSEQ multiplex PCR; the TCRdb copy retains only in-frame clones and omits some. The sample consists of some 120,000 clones, around 84% of them appearing once. Sequenced input: PBMCs. The receptors here all came from a man between 18 and 29 years old in good health and CMV-seronegative. Both conserved end residues are part of each CDR3. A D gene is named only where the DNA matches it firmly. Size values are once, few and many counts, or a class for expanded clones, and some rows have none.

>TRBV9|NA|TRBJ2-1|NA
CASSVVRTASYNEQFF
TGTGCCAGCAGCGTAGTTCGGACAGCCTCCTACAATGAGCAGTTCTTC
>TRBV7-2|TRBD1|TRBJ2-2|NA
CASSFDRGAGELFF
TGTGCCAGCAGCTTTGACAGGGGGGCCGGGGAGCTGTTTTTT
>TRBV2|NA|TRBJ2-2|NA
CATIKGGNTGELFF
TGTGCCACCATTAAAGGGGGGAACACCGGGGAGCTGTTTTTT
>TRBV6-5|NA|TRBJ2-2|NA
CASSPLKTVGELFF
TGTGCCAGCAGTCCCCTGAAGACAGTCGGGGAGCTGTTTTTT
>TRBV5-4|NA|TRBJ1-1|NA
CASSLSQITEAFF
TGTGCCAGCAGCTTATCACAAATCACTGAAGCTTTCTTT
>TRBV6-1|TRBD1|TRBJ1-4|NA
CASSGDRGRLTNEKLFF
TGTGCCAGCAGTGGGGACAGGGGGCGCTTAACTAATGAAAAACTGTTTTTT
>TRBV7-2|TRBD2|TRBJ2-3|NA
CASSLETSGGVGTLGTQYF
TGTGCCAGCAGCCTCGAGACTAGCGGGGGGGTGGGGACCTTGGGTACGCAGTATTTT
>TRBV9|TRBD1|TRBJ1-1|NA
CASSAGPLGQDDTEAFF
TGTGCCAGCAGCGCAGGACCTTTAGGACAGGATGACACTGAAGCTTTCTTT
>TRBV27|TRBD1|TRBJ2-2|NA
CASRLRNRGLDTGELFF
TGTGCCAGCAGACTTCGTAACAGGGGGCTGGACACCGGGGAGCTGTTTTTT
>TRBV19|TRBD2|TRBJ2-1|NA
CASSILRGGSYNEQFF
TGTGCCAGTAGTATATTGCGGGGGGGCTCCTACAATGAGCAGTTCTTC
>TRBV2|NA|TRBJ2-1|NA
CASTVRETHNEQFF
TGTGCCAGCACCGTCAGGGAAACGCACAATGAGCAGTTCTTC
>TRBV11-2|NA|TRBJ1-1|NA
CASSVRGMNTEAFF
TGTGCCAGCAGCGTCAGGGGTATGAACACTGAAGCTTTCTTT
>TRBV14|TRBD1|TRBJ1-1|NA
CASSQHRGQGLPEAFF
TGTGCCAGCAGCCAGCACAGAGGACAGGGCCTCCCTGAAGCTTTCTTT
>TRBV19|NA|TRBJ1-5|NA
CASSNWRAGPSNQPQHF
TGTGCCAGTAGTAATTGGAGGGCAGGGCCTTCCAATCAGCCCCAGCATTTT
>TRBV7-3|TRBD2|TRBJ2-5|NA
CASSPSGTSGGVFQYF
TGTGCCAGCAGTCCATCCGGGACTAGCGGGGGGGTTTTCCAGTACTTC
>TRBV27|NA|TRBJ2-7|NA
CASSLRDSLYEQYF
TGTGCCAGCAGTTTGAGGGACTCGTTATACGAGCAGTACTTC
>TRBV11-2|TRBD1|TRBJ1-1|NA
CASSPADRGNTEAFF
TGTGCCAGCAGCCCCGCGGACAGGGGGAACACTGAAGCTTTCTTT
>TRBV5-5|TRBD1|TRBJ1-2|NA
CASSYGQGAIGYTF
TGTGCCAGCAGCTACGGACAGGGGGCAATAGGCTACACCTTC
>TRBV7-2|NA|TRBJ1-2|few
CASSLTRGSANYGYTF
TGTGCCAGCAGCTTAACTAGGGGGTCAGCTAACTATGGCTACACCTTC
>TRBV7-9|TRBD2|TRBJ2-2|NA
CSSSSPLATLSTGELFF
TGTTCCAGCAGCTCTCCACTAGCGACCTTATCCACCGGGGAGCTGTTTTTT
>TRBV7-9|NA|TRBJ2-7|NA
CASSFTSQYSYEQYF
TGTGCCAGCAGTTTCACTAGCCAGTACTCCTACGAGCAGTACTTC
>TRBV5-4|NA|TRBJ2-7|NA
CASSLNRVNEQYF
TGTGCCAGCAGCTTGAACAGGGTGAACGAGCAGTACTTC
>TRBV28|NA|TRBJ2-2|NA
CASSLWEGRKGTGELFF
TGTGCCAGCAGTTTATGGGAGGGCCGGAAAGGCACCGGGGAGCTGTTTTTT
>TRBV11-2|NA|TRBJ1-3|once
CASSLVGGSGNTIYF
TGTGCCAGCAGCTTAGTTGGCGGCTCTGGAAACACCATATATTTT
>TRBV7-2|NA|TRBJ1-5|NA
CASSGGEWSNQPQHF
TGTGCCAGCAGCGGGGGGGAGTGGAGCAATCAGCCCCAGCATTTT
>TRBV27|TRBD1|TRBJ1-2|NA
CASSSTGGGYTF
TGTGCCAGCAGTTCAACAGGGGGTGGCTACACCTTC
>TRBV7-2|NA|TRBJ1-1|NA
CASSLIRGLGNAEAFF
TGTGCCAGCAGCTTGATCAGGGGTTTGGGGAACGCTGAAGCTTTCTTT
>TRBV7-2|NA|TRBJ1-1|few
CASSLVRDNTEAFF
TGTGCCAGCAGCTTAGTACGGGATAACACTGAAGCTTTCTTT
>TRBV18|NA|TRBJ1-1|NA
CASSSQGSEAFF
TGTGCCAGCTCATCCCAGGGTTCTGAAGCTTTCTTT
>TRBV9|NA|TRBJ1-3|NA
CASSVEGGFSGNTIYF
TGTGCCAGCAGCGTAGAAGGCGGTTTCTCTGGAAACACCATATATTTT
>TRBV9|NA|TRBJ2-3|NA
CASSPQGLQKVTDTQYF
TGTGCCAGCAGCCCTCAGGGGTTACAGAAGGTCACAGATACGCAGTATTTT
>TRBV19|TRBD1|TRBJ1-5|NA
CASARTGTGGQPQHF
TGTGCCAGTGCGCGGACAGGGACAGGGGGACAGCCCCAGCATTTT
>TRBV5-6|NA|TRBJ2-1|once
CASSNEGVEQFF
TGTGCCAGCAGCAATGAAGGGGTAGAGCAGTTCTTC
>TRBV15|NA|TRBJ1-1|NA
CATSAKGTPNTEAFF
TGTGCCACCAGCGCCAAGGGGACACCGAACACTGAAGCTTTCTTT
>TRBV7-8|NA|TRBJ1-5|NA
CASRRGGGGQPQHF
TGTGCCAGCAGGAGGGGAGGGGGAGGTCAGCCCCAGCATTTT
>TRBV6-5|TRBD1|TRBJ1-2|NA
CASSPLLSGGYTF
TGTGCCAGCAGTCCTCTGTTATCAGGGGGATACACCTTC
>TRBV19|TRBD1|TRBJ2-3|NA
CASSTGQGRTDTQYF
TGTGCCAGTTCAACGGGACAGGGAAGAACAGATACGCAGTATTTT
>TRBV7-6|NA|TRBJ1-1|NA
CASSLQAGQNTEAFF
TGTGCCAGCAGCTTACAAGCAGGGCAGAACACTGAAGCTTTCTTT
>TRBV19|NA|TRBJ1-2|NA
CASTSLDRNYGYTF
TGTGCCAGTACCAGCCTCGACAGGAACTATGGCTACACCTTC
>TRBV6-1|NA|TRBJ1-5|NA
CASSEARGGMQPQHF
TGTGCCAGCAGTGAAGCCCGAGGAGGGATGCAGCCCCAGCATTTT
>TRBV2|TRBD1|TRBJ1-6|NA
CASRGTDYNSPLHF
TGTGCCAGCAGGGGGACAGATTATAATTCACCCCTCCACTTT
>TRBV12-5|NA|TRBJ1-4|NA
CASGRASTGNEKLFF
TGTGCTAGTGGTCGCGCCTCTACAGGGAATGAAAAACTGTTTTTT
>TRBV15|NA|TRBJ1-5|NA
CATSRDKRPREPQHF
TGTGCCACCAGCAGAGATAAGCGCCCCCGAGAGCCCCAGCATTTT
>TRBV6-5|NA|TRBJ1-1|NA
CASSMTVNTEAFF
TGTGCCAGCAGTATGACAGTGAACACTGAAGCTTTCTTT
>TRBV7-9|NA|TRBJ2-2|NA
CASSFPYPNTGELFF
TGTGCCAGCAGCTTCCCTTATCCGAACACCGGGGAGCTGTTTTTT
>TRBV9|TRBD2|TRBJ2-1|NA
CASSVVRGSGGVQEQFF
TGTGCCAGCAGCGTAGTCCGGGGCTCGGGGGGGGTCCAGGAGCAGTTCTTC
>TRBV11-2|NA|TRBJ1-1|NA
CASSLEQLNTEAFF
TGTGCCAGCAGCTTAGAACAGCTGAACACTGAAGCTTTCTTT
>TRBV18|TRBD2|TRBJ2-5|NA
CASSPGLEETQYF
TGTGCCAGCTCACCAGGACTAGAAGAGACCCAGTACTTC
>TRBV19|NA|TRBJ1-2|NA
CASSISGDYGYTF
TGTGCCAGTAGTATATCGGGGGACTATGGCTACACCTTC
>TRBV5-1|TRBD2|TRBJ2-7|NA
CASRNASGGYPRNEQYF
TGCGCCAGCCGAAACGCCAGCGGGGGGTACCCTAGGAACGAGCAGTACTTC
>TRBV7-9|NA|TRBJ1-1|NA
CASSPALRNTEAFF
TGTGCCAGCAGCCCTGCCCTGCGCAACACTGAAGCTTTCTTT
>TRBV5-1|NA|TRBJ2-3|few
CASSLTSTTDTQYF
TGCGCCAGCAGCCTCACTAGCACCACAGATACGCAGTATTTT